This T cell receptor (beta chain) was captured by sequencing in a study of regulatory T cells in long-lasting Graves disease. Study-wide results and caveats: Newly diagnosed Graves' patients had higher TCR diversity than persistent ones.

V was pared by 2 bases and J by 6 bases, with 8 bases of the junction left unmatched. The CDR3 sequence is 16 residues long. The germline gives CDR1 MDHEN, CDR2 SYDVKM. iRepertoire HTBI primers and Arm-PCR of CDR3 regions built TCR beta libraries. One entry per CDR3 protein, called by TCRdb with MiXCR from the multiplex PCR reads. The sample consists of some 370,000 distinct CDR3 sequences, approximately 25% of them appearing once. Time point reported: persistent/refractory GD, antithyroid drugs over 5 years with positive TRAb. The TCR library was made from RNA that had been extracted from PBMCs in TRIzol. Patients hailed from an endocrinology department in Xi'an, China. This clonotype was counted only a few times. The antigen remains unidentified.

The sequence was collected from a woman between 35 and 50 years old with Graves disease. Sequencing was performed on peripheral blood mononuclear cells (PBMCs), taken when the disease was refractory, from a patient treated with antithyroid drugs. The chain couples TRBV28 to TRBJ2-2, with TRBD1 matching 8 bases. CDR3 region: CASSLIGQGVAGELFF. The CDR3 DNA sequence: TGTGCCAGCAGTTTAATAGGACAGGGAGTCGCCGGGGAGCTGTTTTTT.